This T cell receptor (beta chain) stems from a study of blood T cell repertoires in COVID-19. Overall study: Specimens from acute and convalescent COVID-19 originated in the United States, Italy and Spain. From T cells, B-cell-depleted T cells, or PBMCs came the material, which was cDNA or gDNA.

The assay was immunoSEQ multiplex PCR, and TCRdb's table has in-frame clones only and misses some. The repertoire has 130,000 to 150,000 clones, over 70% of them found once; the top ten carry about 1.5%. The specimen sequenced was peripheral blood. The clonotype originates from a woman between 45 and 60 years old with acute or convalescent COVID-19.

CDR3 nucleotides: TGTGCCAGCAGCGTAGAAAGGGTCGGTTGGGCGGGGGTTCCCAACAATGAGCAGTTCTTC. It translates to CASSVERVGWAGVPNNEQFF. The rearrangement links TRBV9 to TRBJ2-1, with 7 nucleotides matching TRBD2. J gave up 5 bases and V 0 bases, and 20 bases lay outside the gene matches. Germline V CDR1 and CDR2: SGDLS, YYNGEE. The CDR3 spans 20 residues.